A selection of T cell receptor beta chains follows, all from one sample in a study of a mutant IDH1 vaccine in newly diagnosed glioma. TCRdb keeps only in-frame clones here, not all; method: immunoSEQ multiplex PCR. Among almost 25,000 clones listed, about four fifths were seen once. Their antigen targets remain unknown. The material sequenced was PBMCs, taken from a glioma patient whose treatment included an IDH1 peptide vaccine. Receptors were obtained from a man aged 35 to 55 with glioma. Some clones in this sample may be carry-over from other donors' samples. CDR3s include the opening cysteine and the closing phenylalanine or tryptophan.

TRBV28,CASSFWTSLRAPDTQYF
TRBV2,CASSERDRGTEAFF
TRBV6-1,CASSEAGSGSDTQYF
TRBV6-5,CASSYGDGPYEQYF
TRBV9,CASSAGTTYEQYF
TRBV4-1,CASSQTVQGNQPQHF
TRBV6-1,CASREDKGTDTQYF
TRBV4-1,CASSPARSYGYTF
TRBV5-1,CASSASTGGRNSPLHF
TRBV25-1,CASSEGGGNSGANVLTF
TRBV27,CASSSPSGSTEAFF
TRBV15,CATSREGRETQYF
TRBV30,CAWSVDSSGANVLTF
TRBV6-6,CASSDRSYEQYF
TRBV5-1,CASSPGGAPVSETQYF
TRBV6-6,CASSYRAATDTQYF
TRBV2,CASSVPGGYSPLHF
TRBV30,CAWSSGLAALWDEQFF
TRBV5-4,CATRSAGGPGETQYF